This entry lists 20 T cell receptor beta chains sequenced from one sample in a study of blood T cells in healthy people across ages. A second roughly 7 to 11 cycle PCR used barcoded and J-beta primers. TCRdb independently ran MiXCR on the 5' RACE reads; one entry per CDR3 protein. The data show more than 550,000 distinct CDR3 sequences, 22% seen once. Sequencing was performed on blood. Receptor source: a man between 65 and 85 years old in good health.

The chain links TRBV5-1 to TRBJ1-1, with D perhaps matching TRBD1 (6 bases). Looked up from germline, CDR1 is SGHRS and CDR2 is YFSETQ. Trimming removed 1 base at V and 1 base at J, with 17 bases between. This CDR3 comprises 17 residues. This CDR3 is CASSLRLRGQGNTEAFF. The CDR3 nucleotides read TGCGCCAGCAGCTTGCGGCTCAGGGGACAAGGGAACACTGAAGCTTTCTTT.

This clonotype was seen more than once but under ten times. This sequence joins TRBV24-1 and TRBJ2-1; 9 bases map to TRBD1. The CDR3 sequence is 16 residues long. Trimming took 3 bases from V and 1 from J; bases not matched to a gene: 3. CDR1 is KGHDR and CDR2 is SFDVKD in the germline V gene. The CDR3 DNA is TGTGCCACCAGTGATCCCGGGACAGGGTCCTACAATGAGCAGTTCTTC. It is translated as CATSDPGTGSYNEQFF.

The chain is built from TRBV2 and TRBJ1-5, with TRBD1 as a possible D gene (6 bases). V was trimmed by 4 bases and J by 7 bases, leaving 17 bases between them. This CDR3 is 15 amino acids long. The germline CDR1 and CDR2 sequences are SNHLY and FYNNEI. The CDR3 sequence is CASSVGQGRRQPQHF. CDR3 in DNA: TGTGCCAGCAGTGTAGGGCAGGGGCGACGGCAGCCCCAGCATTTT. The complete variable domain, with remaining parts taken from reference TRBV2 and TRBJ1-5, reads EPEVTQTPSHQVTQMGQEVILRCVPISNHLYFYWYRQILGQKVEFLVSFYNNEISEKSEIFDDQFSVERPDGSNFTLKIRSTKLEDSAMYFCASSVGQGRRQPQHFGDGTRLSIL.

This rearrangement joins TRBV20-1 to TRBJ2-1; 11 bases align to TRBD2. Germline CDR1 DFQATT, CDR2 SNEGSKA (reference sequence). The CDR3 length is 13 residues. V gave up 5 bases and J gave up 7 bases; unmatched junction bases: 4. The CDR3 DNA reads TGCAGTGCTCTAGCGGGGGGTGCGAATGAGCAGTTCTTC. Translating it yields CSALAGGANEQFF.

The chain combines TRBV7-2 with TRBJ1-2; no definite D call. Trimming removed 2 bases from V and 2 bases from J, with 12 bases in between. From germline, CDR1 is SGHTA and CDR2 FQGNSA. This CDR3 has 15 residues. The CDR3 reads CASSLKGPSNYGYTF. The CDR3 DNA follows: TGTGCCAGCAGCTTAAAGGGCCCGTCGAACTATGGCTACACCTTC.

This chain uses TRBV30 with TRBJ1-4; D might be TRBD1 (6 bases). The germline CDR1 and CDR2 sequences are GTSNPN and SVGIG (reference sequence). The CDR3 is 14 residues long. Trimming took 4 bases from V and 4 from J, leaving 13 bases between them. The CDR3 loop reads CAWTPGTHNEKLFF. CDR3 DNA sequence: TGTGCCTGGACTCCCGGGACACATAATGAAAAACTGTTTTTT.

The rearrangement joins TRBV6-5 to TRBJ1-3; maybe TRBD1 (5 bases). Per germline, CDR1 MNHEY and CDR2 SVGAGI. The V end was cut by 4 bases, the J end by 4 bases, with 20 bases between. This CDR3 spans 17 amino acids. The CDR3 loop reads CASSFSGPPNTGNTIYF. The DNA for the CDR3 is TGTGCCAGCAGTTTTTCGGGACCCCCAAATACGGGAAACACCATATATTTT.

This clonotype was observed a few times. This chain connects TRBV12-3 or TRBV12-4 to TRBJ2-5, with 8 positions matching TRBD2. Near its end, the DNA agrees better with TRBJ2-1, so the J call may be wrong. The CDR3 is made up of 14 amino acids. The CDR3 region has the DNA TGTGCCAGCAGTTTAGCGCGGGGGGCTGGTGAGCAGTTCTTC. As protein: CASSLARGAGEQFF.

This clonotype showed up just a few times. The chain is built from TRBV28 and TRBJ2-1; TRBD2 aligns across 10 bases. This CDR3 spans 15 amino acids. V dropped 4 bases and J dropped 4; count of bases not matched to a gene: 4. The germline V gene has CDR1 MDHEN and CDR2 SYDVKM. CDR3: CASSWGLASYNEQFF. In DNA form, the CDR3 reads TGTGCCAGCAGTTGGGGACTAGCGTCGTACAATGAGCAGTTCTTC.

The V and J genes are TRBV7-6 and TRBJ2-7; D might be TRBD2 (7 bases). Germline CDR1 reads SGHVS; CDR2 reads FNYEAQ. The CDR3 is 13 amino acids. Trimming took off 3 bases at V and 5 bases at J, with 11 bases between the two ends. The CDR3 protein is CASSLGGRDEQYF. CDR3 bases: TGTGCCAGCAGCTTGGGGGGGCGCGACGAGCAGTACTTC.

The V and J genes are TRBV20-1 and TRBJ2-1; 12 bases line up with TRBD2. V lost 4 bases, J lost 9 bases, and 7 bases stayed unmatched. This CDR3 has 14 residues. Germline V lookup: CDR1 DFQATT, CDR2 SNEGSKA (reference sequence). Here the CDR3 DNA reads TGCAGTGCTACTAGCGGGAGGGCCATCTCTGAGCAGTTCTTC. Its protein product is CSATSGRAISEQFF.

This clonotype was counted only a few times. The chain combines TRBV12-3 or TRBV12-4 with TRBJ2-3; the D call may be TRBD1 or TRBD2 (6 bases each). This CDR3 region has 16 residues. V lost 2 bases to trimming and J lost 6 bases, with 18 bases between them. CDR3 sequence: CASSLPGWGAQDTQYF. CDR3 DNA sequence: TGTGCCAGCAGTTTACCCGGATGGGGGGCACAGGATACGCAGTATTTT.

This rearrangement joins TRBV15 to TRBJ1-1, with D unclear. CDR1 and CDR2 from the germline V gene are LNHNV and YYDKDF (reference sequence). The CDR3 is 15 residues long. V gave up 0 bases and J gave up 4 bases, with 12 bases separating them. DNA of the CDR3: TGTGCCACCAGCAGAGATAGAGGGCCCGGCACTGAAGCTTTCTTT. Protein: CATSRDRGPGTEAFF.

Turning to this clonotype: A much larger clone lies a single base off, so this may be a read error. This chain links TRBV5-1 with TRBJ2-4; 14 bases are shared with TRBD2. CDR3 size: 15 residues. Per the germline V gene, CDR1 is SGHRS and CDR2 is YFSETQ. CDR3 sequence reads: CASSWGLAGENFQYF. CDR3 DNA: TGCGCCAGCAGCTGGGGACTAGCGGGAGAAAACTTTCAGTACTTC.

This clonotype has only a few counts. The J gene is TRBJ1-1, the V gene TRBV18; D unclear. V lost 2 bases to trimming and J lost 2 bases, with 6 bases between them. The germline V gene encodes CDR1 KGHSH and CDR2 LQKENI. The CDR3 is 13 residues long. CDR3 loop: CASSPVLNTEAFF. For the CDR3, the DNA is TGTGCCAGCTCACCAGTCTTAAACACTGAAGCTTTCTTT.

In this sample, this clonotype turned up a few times. The J gene is TRBJ2-1, the V gene TRBV20-1; D is undetermined. There are 13 residues in the CDR3. Trimming stripped 6 bases from V and 9 bases from J, with 18 bases between. CDR1 DFQATT and CDR2 SNEGSKA come from the germline V gene (reference sequence). CDR3 nucleotides: TGCAGTGCCCCGGAGTACACAATAAGTGAGCAGTTCTTC. It specifies CSAPEYTISEQFF.

This clonotype was picked up a small number of times. The rearrangement links TRBV2 to TRBJ2-5; D not resolved. Germline V gene data show CDR1 as SNHLY and CDR2 as FYNNEI. CDR3 size: 11 residues. The ends were cut back, 3 bases at V and 5 bases at J, with 4 bases in the middle. The CDR3 protein is CASSDYETQYF. Here the CDR3 DNA reads TGTGCCAGCAGTGACTATGAGACCCAGTACTTC.

The J gene is TRBJ2-6, the V gene TRBV5-1; D unclear. Trimming stripped 0 bases from V and 0 bases from J, with 7 bases between. CDR3 size: 16 residues. Germline CDR1 is SGHRS and CDR2 is YFSETQ. In nucleotides, the CDR3 is TGCGCCAGCAGCTTGGTCATCAACTCTGGGGCCAACGTCCTGACTTTC. Protein: CASSLVINSGANVLTF. Drawing the rest from reference TRBV5-1 and TRBJ2-6, the complete variable domain is KAGVTQTPRYLIKTRGQQVTLSCSPISGHRSVSWYQQTPGQGLQFLFEYFSETQRNKGNFPGRFSGRQFSNSRSEMNVSTLELGDSALYLCASSLVINSGANVLTFGAGSRLTVL.

The rearrangement joins TRBV5-1 to TRBJ2-5; D possibly matches TRBD1 or TRBD2 (5 bases each). The tail of the sequence fits TRBJ2-1 better, so the J call may be wrong. This CDR3 contains 15 residues. Germline V lookup: CDR1 SGHRS, CDR2 YFSETQ. This CDR3 reads CASSSDGPGHNEQFF. CDR3 in DNA: TGCGCCAGCAGCTCCGACGGTCCGGGGCACAATGAGCAGTTCTTC.

Here the CDR3 reads CATSTRINTEAFF. CDR3 nucleotides: TGTGCCACCAGCACCAGAATAAACACTGAAGCTTTCTTT. This chain joins TRBV15 and TRBJ1-1; D not resolved. CDR3 length: 13 residues. CDR1 is LNHNV and CDR2 is YYDKDF in the germline V gene (reference sequence). The V end was cut by 4 bases, the J end by 2 bases, with 8 bases between.